Presented here are 16 T cell receptor beta chains from one specimen sequenced in a study of blood T cell repertoires in COVID-19. The data were produced by immunoSEQ multiplex PCR, yet TCRdb's version contains in-frame clones alone and is incomplete. The sample has roughly 180,000 clones, 76% seen once. Source material: peripheral blood. The receptor set was obtained from a woman aged 50 to 60 with active or convalescent COVID-19.

The rearrangement uses TRBV7-9 and TRBJ1-3; perhaps TRBD1 as D (5 bases). The CDR3 runs to 15 residues. Germline V gene sequence: CDR1 SEHNR, CDR2 FQNEAQ (reference sequence). Trimming pared 1 base from V and 3 bases from J, leaving 10 bases between. The CDR3 DNA follows: TGTGCCAGCAGCTTAGGACAGCCATTTGGAAACACCATATATTTT. This gives the protein CASSLGQPFGNTIYF.

The rearrangement uses TRBV2 and TRBJ1-5, with D perhaps matching TRBD1 (5 bases). Germline CDR1 reads SNHLY; CDR2 reads FYNNEI. The CDR3 extends over 14 amino acids. V lost 3 bases and J 8 bases, leaving 14 bases between the germline ends. DNA for the CDR3: TGTGCCAGCAGTGATTGGCAGGGAGGAGAGCCCCAGCATTTT. Translated: CASSDWQGGEPQHF.

The chain joins TRBV6-1 to TRBJ1-5, with D perhaps TRBD1 (6 bases). Germline V gene lookup returns CDR1 MNHNS and CDR2 SASEGT. The CDR3 spans 12 residues. Trimming took off 6 bases at V and 7 bases at J, with 10 bases between the two ends. Written as DNA, the CDR3 is TGTGCCAGCAGACAGGGCGGACAGCCCCAGCATTTT. Its protein is CASRQGGQPQHF.

The V gene is TRBV24-1, the J gene TRBJ2-1, with 10 nucleotides matching TRBD1. The germline CDR1 and CDR2 sequences are KGHDR and SFDVKD. J gave up 6 bases and V 4 bases, and 5 bases lay outside the gene matches. The CDR3 consists of 15 residues. CDR3 nucleotide sequence: TGTGCCACCAGTGAGGGGACAGGGGTAGGCAATGAGCAGTTCTTC. Translating gives CATSEGTGVGNEQFF.

CDR3 loop: CASSPTGTPLGETQYF. Here the CDR3 DNA reads TGTGCCAGCAGCCCAACCGGGACTCCGTTGGGAGAGACCCAGTACTTC. This chain joins TRBV7-8 and TRBJ2-5, with D possibly matching TRBD2 (6 bases). V lost 5 bases, J lost 4 bases, and 20 bases lay in between. Germline lookup yields CDR1 SGHVS and CDR2 FQNEAQ. There are 16 residues in the CDR3.

This clone has just one count. The chain recombines TRBV24-1 with TRBJ2-1; D may be TRBD1 (6 bases). V lost 4 bases and J lost 12, with 15 bases in between. Germline CDR1 reads KGHDR; CDR2 reads SFDVKD. The CDR3 is 13 residues long. The CDR3 DNA reads TGTGCCACCAGTGACCGCGGACAGTTAAGGCAGTTCTTC. Translation gives CATSDRGQLRQFF.

V is TRBV7-3 and J is TRBJ2-3; weak D call: TRBD2 (5 bases). Germline-derived CDR1 and CDR2 are SGHTA and FQGTGA. V was shortened by 2 bases and J by 6 bases, with 12 bases between the two germline ends. The CDR3 runs 14 residues. CDR3 loop: CASSLSGSEDTQYF. The CDR3 DNA is TGTGCCAGCAGCTTATCGGGATCAGAGGATACGCAGTATTTT.

V is TRBV4-2 and J is TRBJ2-3; 7 positions match TRBD2. The CDR3 runs to 19 residues. The junction had 13 bases not matched to a gene; V was cut back by 1 base and J by 0 bases. The germline CDR1 and CDR2 sequences are LGHNA and YNFKEQ. The CDR3 nucleotides are TGTGCCAGCAGCCAAGGCCTTTTTCCGGGGGGACCTAGCACAGATACGCAGTATTTT. Translating gives CASSQGLFPGGPSTDTQYF.

This clone was seen only once. This chain uses TRBV28 with TRBJ2-1, with TRBD2 matching over 15 bases. Looked up from germline, CDR1 is MDHEN and CDR2 is SYDVKM. This CDR3 spans 18 amino acids. Trimming cost V 6 bases and J 1 base; bases outside gene matches: 7. The CDR3 region is CASRELGLAGGSYNEQFF. CDR3 nucleotide sequence: TGTGCCAGCAGGGAACTGGGACTAGCGGGAGGTTCCTACAATGAGCAGTTCTTC.

The chain is built from TRBV6-2 or TRBV6-3 and TRBJ2-7, with 7 bases matching TRBD1. The trim removed 2 bases at V and 0 bases at J, leaving 16 bases unmatched. CDR1 and CDR2 from the germline V gene are MNHEY and SVGEGT. The CDR3 extends over 19 amino acids. The CDR3 protein is CASSYPLGQGETTSYEQYF. CDR3 in DNA: TGTGCCAGCAGTTACCCCTTAGGGCAGGGGGAAACCACCTCCTACGAGCAGTACTTC.

V and J are TRBV28 and TRBJ2-1; 12 bases match TRBD2. There are 16 residues in the CDR3. The germline V gene encodes CDR1 MDHEN and CDR2 SYDVKM. The V segment lost 2 bases and the J segment 10 bases; nucleotides outside the gene matches: 9. The CDR3 sequence: CASSLPTTSGRGEQFF. DNA for the CDR3: TGTGCCAGCAGTTTACCCACGACTAGCGGGAGAGGCGAGCAGTTCTTC.

The chain is built from TRBV19 and TRBJ1-1; TRBD1 might be the D (6 bases). The CDR3 contains 17 residues. Germline assignment: CDR1 LNHDA and CDR2 SQIVND (reference sequence). The V and J ends lost 1 base and 3 bases respectively, with 18 bases between them. CDR3 sequence: CASSIVGRGWADTEAFF. CDR3 sequence (DNA): TGTGCCAGTAGTATAGTTGGCAGGGGATGGGCGGACACTGAAGCTTTCTTT. Variable domain in full (rest from reference TRBV19 and TRBJ1-1): DGGITQSPKYLFRKEGQNVTLSCEQNLNHDAMYWYRQDPGQGLRLIYYSQIVNDFQKGDIAEGYSVSREKKESFPLTVTSAQKNPTAFYLCASSIVGRGWADTEAFFGQGTRLTVV.

The V gene is TRBV3-1 (or the pseudogene TRBV3-2), the J gene TRBJ2-5, with 7 bases identical to TRBD1. Germline lookup yields CDR1 LGHDT and CDR2 YNNKEL (reference sequence). The CDR3 is 15 residues long. J was trimmed by 5 bases and V by 4 bases; bases with no gene match: 10. The CDR3 DNA reads as TGTGCCAGCAGCCCTCGATTGACAGGGACGGAGACCCAGTACTTC. Protein: CASSPRLTGTETQYF.

The chain has TRBV28 and TRBJ2-1; 7 bases match TRBD1. V shed 6 bases, J shed 11 bases, and the junction held 10 bases outside the gene matches. The CDR3 is 13 residues long. CDR1 and CDR2 from the germline V gene are MDHEN and SYDVKM. In DNA form, the CDR3 reads TGTGCCAGCAGGGGGACAGTTGGACTTCAGCAGTTCTTC. This codes for CASRGTVGLQQFF. The entire variable domain, with the rest obtained from reference TRBV28 and TRBJ2-1, is as follows: DVKVTQSSRYLVKRTGEKVFLECVQDMDHENMFWYRQDPGLGLRLIYFSYDVKMKEKGDIPEGYSVSREKKERFSLILESASTNQTSMYLCASRGTVGLQQFFGPGTRLTVL.

The V call is TRBV4-3, the J call TRBJ2-7; D remains unclear. This CDR3 region has 14 residues. Germline CDR1 is LGHNA and CDR2 is YSLEER. Trimming removed 0 bases at V and 4 bases at J, with 10 bases between. CDR3 in amino acids: CASSQDLYNYEQYF. CDR3 sequence (DNA): TGCGCCAGCAGCCAAGACCTATATAATTACGAGCAGTACTTC.

The chain combines TRBV7-2 with TRBJ2-4; 9 nucleotides match TRBD1. CDR1 is SGHTA and CDR2 is FQGNSA in the germline V gene. This CDR3 contains 15 residues. J gave up 1 base and V 5 bases, and 3 bases lay outside the gene matches. The CDR3 loop is CASSPTGGAKNIQYF. The DNA of the CDR3 is TGTGCCAGCAGCCCGACAGGGGGGGCCAAAAACATTCAGTACTTC.